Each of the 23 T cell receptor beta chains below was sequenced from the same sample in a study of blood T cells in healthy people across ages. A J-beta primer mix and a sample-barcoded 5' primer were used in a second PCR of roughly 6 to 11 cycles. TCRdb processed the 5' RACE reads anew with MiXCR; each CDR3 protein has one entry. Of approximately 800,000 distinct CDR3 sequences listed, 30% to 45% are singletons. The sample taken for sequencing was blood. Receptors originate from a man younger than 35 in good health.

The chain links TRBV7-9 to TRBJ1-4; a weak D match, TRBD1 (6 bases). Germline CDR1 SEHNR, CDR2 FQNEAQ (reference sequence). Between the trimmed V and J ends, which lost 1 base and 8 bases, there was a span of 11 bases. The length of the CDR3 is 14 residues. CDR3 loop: CASSLGGASEKLFF. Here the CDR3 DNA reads TGTGCCAGCAGCTTAGGGGGGGCGAGCGAAAAACTGTTTTTT.

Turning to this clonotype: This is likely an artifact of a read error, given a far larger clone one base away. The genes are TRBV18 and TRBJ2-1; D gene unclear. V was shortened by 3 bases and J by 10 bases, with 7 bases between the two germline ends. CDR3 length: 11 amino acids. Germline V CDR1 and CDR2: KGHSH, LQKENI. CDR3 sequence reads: CASSPSKEQFF. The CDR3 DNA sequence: TGTGCCAGCTCACCCAGTAAGGAGCAGTTCTTC.

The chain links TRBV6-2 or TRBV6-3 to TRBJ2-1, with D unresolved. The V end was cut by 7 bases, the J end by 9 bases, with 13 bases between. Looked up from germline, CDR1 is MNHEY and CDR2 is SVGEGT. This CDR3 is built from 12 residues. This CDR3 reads CASTYPETEQFF. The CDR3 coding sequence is TGTGCCAGCACCTACCCGGAGACTGAGCAGTTCTTC.

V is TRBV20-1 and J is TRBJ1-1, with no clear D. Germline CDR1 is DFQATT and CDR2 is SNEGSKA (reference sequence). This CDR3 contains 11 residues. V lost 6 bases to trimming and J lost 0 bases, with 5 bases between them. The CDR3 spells CSAHMNTEAFF. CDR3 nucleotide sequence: TGCAGTGCCCACATGAACACTGAAGCTTTCTTT.

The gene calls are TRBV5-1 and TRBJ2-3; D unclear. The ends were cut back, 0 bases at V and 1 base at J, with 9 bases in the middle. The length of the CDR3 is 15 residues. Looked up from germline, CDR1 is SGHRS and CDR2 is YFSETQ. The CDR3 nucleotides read TGCGCCAGCAGCTTGGACACAGCAGGCACAGATACGCAGTATTTT. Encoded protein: CASSLDTAGTDTQYF.

This chain's CDR3 is CASGTPSGGPSETQYF. Written as DNA, the CDR3 is TGTGCCAGCGGAACTCCTAGCGGGGGTCCCTCAGAGACCCAGTACTTC. V is TRBV27 and J is TRBJ2-5, with 10 bases that match TRBD2. The CDR3 is 16 residues long. J gave up 4 bases and V 8 bases, and 13 bases lay outside the gene matches. The V gene's germline CDR1 is MNHEY and CDR2 SMNVEV (reference sequence).

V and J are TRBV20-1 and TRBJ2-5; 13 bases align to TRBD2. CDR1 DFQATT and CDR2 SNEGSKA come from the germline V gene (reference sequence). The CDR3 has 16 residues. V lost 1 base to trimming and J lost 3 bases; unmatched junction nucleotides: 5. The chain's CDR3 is CSARAGTSGDKETQYF. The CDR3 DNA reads TGCAGTGCTAGAGCCGGGACTAGCGGGGACAAAGAGACCCAGTACTTC.

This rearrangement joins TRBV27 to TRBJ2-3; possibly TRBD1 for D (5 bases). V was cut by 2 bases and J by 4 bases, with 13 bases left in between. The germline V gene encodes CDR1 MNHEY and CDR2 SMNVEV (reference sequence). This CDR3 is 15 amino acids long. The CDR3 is CASSLGAERPDTQYF. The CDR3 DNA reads TGTGCCAGCAGTTTAGGGGCAGAAAGGCCAGATACGCAGTATTTT.

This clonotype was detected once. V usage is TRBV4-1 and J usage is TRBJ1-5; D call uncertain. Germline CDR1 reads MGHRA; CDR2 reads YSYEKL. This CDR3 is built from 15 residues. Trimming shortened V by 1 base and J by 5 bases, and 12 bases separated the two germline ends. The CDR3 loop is CASSQVASRDQPQHF. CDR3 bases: TGCGCCAGCAGCCAAGTGGCTTCCCGGGATCAGCCCCAGCATTTT.

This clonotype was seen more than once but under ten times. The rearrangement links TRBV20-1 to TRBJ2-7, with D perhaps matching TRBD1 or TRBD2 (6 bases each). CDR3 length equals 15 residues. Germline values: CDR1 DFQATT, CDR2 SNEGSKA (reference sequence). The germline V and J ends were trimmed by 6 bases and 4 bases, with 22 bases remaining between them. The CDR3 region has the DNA TGCAGTGCCCAGGCTTTGAGGGGGGCTCGGTACGAGCAGTACTTC. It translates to CSAQALRGARYEQYF.

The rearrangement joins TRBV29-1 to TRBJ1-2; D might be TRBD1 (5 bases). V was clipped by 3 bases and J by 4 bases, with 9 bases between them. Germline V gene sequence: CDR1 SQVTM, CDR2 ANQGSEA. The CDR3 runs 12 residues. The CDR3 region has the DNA TGCAGCGTTGACGGGGCCCTCTATGGCTACACCTTC. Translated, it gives CSVDGALYGYTF.

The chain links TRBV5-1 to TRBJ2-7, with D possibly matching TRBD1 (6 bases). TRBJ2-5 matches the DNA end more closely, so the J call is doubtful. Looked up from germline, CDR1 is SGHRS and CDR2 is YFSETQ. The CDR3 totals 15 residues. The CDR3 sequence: CASSLGELRGETQYF. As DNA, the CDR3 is TGCGCCAGCAGCTTGGGAGAATTGAGGGGGGAGACCCAGTACTTC.

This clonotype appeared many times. The CDR3 region is CASSQDRLSRENIQYF. The CDR3, as DNA: TGCGCCAGCAGCCAAGATCGCCTGAGTAGAGAAAACATTCAGTACTTC. The genes are TRBV4-3 and TRBJ2-4; D is unresolved. Trimming took 0 bases from V and 5 from J, leaving 14 bases between them. Germline V gives CDR1 LGHNA, CDR2 YSLEER. The CDR3 is made up of 16 amino acids.

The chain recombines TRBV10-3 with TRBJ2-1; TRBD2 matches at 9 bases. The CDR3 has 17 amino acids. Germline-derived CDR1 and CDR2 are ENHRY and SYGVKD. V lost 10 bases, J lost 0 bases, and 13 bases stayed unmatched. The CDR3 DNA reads TGTGCCAGCAGGCAGACTAGCGGCAGGAGCTCCTACAATGAGCAGTTCTTC. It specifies CASRQTSGRSSYNEQFF.

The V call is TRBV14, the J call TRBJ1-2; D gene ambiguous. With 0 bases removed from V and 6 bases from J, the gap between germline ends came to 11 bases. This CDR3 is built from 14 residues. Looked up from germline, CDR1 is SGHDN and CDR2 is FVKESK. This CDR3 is CASSQETAVDGYTF. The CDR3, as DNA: TGTGCCAGCAGCCAAGAAACAGCCGTGGATGGCTACACCTTC.

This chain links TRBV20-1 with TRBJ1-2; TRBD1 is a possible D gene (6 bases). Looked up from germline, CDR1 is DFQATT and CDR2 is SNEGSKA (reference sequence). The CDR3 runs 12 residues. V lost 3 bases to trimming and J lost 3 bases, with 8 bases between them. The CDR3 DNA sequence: TGCAGTGCTAGCAGGGGAGACTATGGCTACACCTTC. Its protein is CSASRGDYGYTF.

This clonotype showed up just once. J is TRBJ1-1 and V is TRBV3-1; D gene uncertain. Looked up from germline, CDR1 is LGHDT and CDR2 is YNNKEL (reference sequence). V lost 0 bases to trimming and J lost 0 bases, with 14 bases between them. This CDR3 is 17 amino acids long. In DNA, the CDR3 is TGTGCCAGCAGCCAAGATCAATCTTGGTACATGAACACTGAAGCTTTCTTT. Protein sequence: CASSQDQSWYMNTEAFF.

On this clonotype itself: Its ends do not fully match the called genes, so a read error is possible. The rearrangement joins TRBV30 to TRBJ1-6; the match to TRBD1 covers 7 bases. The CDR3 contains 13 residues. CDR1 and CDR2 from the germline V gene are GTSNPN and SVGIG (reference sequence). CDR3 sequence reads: CAWSRDRNSPPHF. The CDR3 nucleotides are TGTGCCTGGAGTCGGGACAGAAATTCACCCCCCCACTTT. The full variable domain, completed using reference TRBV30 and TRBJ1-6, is SQTIHQWPATLVQPVGSPLSLECTVEGTSNPNLYWYRQAAGRGLQLLFYSVGIGQISSEVPQNLSASRPQDRQFILSSKKLLLSDSGFYLCAWSRDRNSPPHFGNGTRLTVT.

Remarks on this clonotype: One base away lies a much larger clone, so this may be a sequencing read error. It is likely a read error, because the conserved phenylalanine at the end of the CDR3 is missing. CDR3 coding DNA: TGTGCCAGCAGCCCAGATGTGGAGGCGTTGTCGGAGACCCAGTACTTA. Protein product: CASSPDVEALSETQYL. The rearrangement uses TRBV7-6 and TRBJ2-5, with TRBD2 as a possible D gene (5 bases). The V end was cut by 5 bases, the J end by 5 bases, with 21 bases between. This CDR3 is built from 16 residues. Germline V CDR1 and CDR2: SGHVS, FNYEAQ.

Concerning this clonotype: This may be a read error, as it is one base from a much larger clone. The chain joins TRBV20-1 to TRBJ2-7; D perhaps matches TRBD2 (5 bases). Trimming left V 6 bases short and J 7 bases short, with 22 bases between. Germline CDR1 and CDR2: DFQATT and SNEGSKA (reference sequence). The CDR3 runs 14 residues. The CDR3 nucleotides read TGCAGTGCGCCTACTAGAAGCTCTCGCAATGAGCAGTACTTC. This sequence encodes CSAPTRSSRNEQYF.

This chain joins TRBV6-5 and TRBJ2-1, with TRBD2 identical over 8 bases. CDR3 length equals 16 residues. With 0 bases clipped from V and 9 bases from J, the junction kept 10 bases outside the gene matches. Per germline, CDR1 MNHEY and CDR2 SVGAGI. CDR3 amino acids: CASSYSKRGSPAEQFF. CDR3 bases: TGTGCCAGCAGTTACTCGAAGCGGGGGAGCCCTGCTGAGCAGTTCTTC.

DNA of the CDR3: TGTGCCAGTAGTATTTTACATATGAACACTGAAGCTTTCTTT. Its protein product is CASSILHMNTEAFF. The genes are TRBV19 and TRBJ1-1; D is undetermined. Per germline, CDR1 LNHDA and CDR2 SQIVND (reference sequence). The CDR3 consists of 14 residues. The ends were cut back, 3 bases at V and 0 bases at J, with 8 bases in the middle.

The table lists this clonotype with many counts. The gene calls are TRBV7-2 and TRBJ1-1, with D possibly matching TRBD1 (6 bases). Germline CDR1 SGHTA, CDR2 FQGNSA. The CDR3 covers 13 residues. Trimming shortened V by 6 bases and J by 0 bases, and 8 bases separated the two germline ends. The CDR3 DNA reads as TGTGCCAGCAGTTCAGGGGTGAACACTGAAGCTTTCTTT. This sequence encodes CASSSGVNTEAFF.